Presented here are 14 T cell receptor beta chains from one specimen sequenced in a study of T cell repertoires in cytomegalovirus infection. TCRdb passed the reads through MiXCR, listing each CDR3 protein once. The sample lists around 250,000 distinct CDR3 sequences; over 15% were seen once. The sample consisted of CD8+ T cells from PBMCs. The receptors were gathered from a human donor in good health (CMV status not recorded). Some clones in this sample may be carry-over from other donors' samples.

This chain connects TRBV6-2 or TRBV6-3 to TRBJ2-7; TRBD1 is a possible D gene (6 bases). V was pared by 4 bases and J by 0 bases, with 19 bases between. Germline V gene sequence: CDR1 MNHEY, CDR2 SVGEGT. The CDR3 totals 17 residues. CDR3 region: CASSSAHRDTRSYEQYF. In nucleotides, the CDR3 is TGTGCCAGCAGTTCTGCCCACCGGGACACCCGCTCCTACGAGCAGTACTTC.

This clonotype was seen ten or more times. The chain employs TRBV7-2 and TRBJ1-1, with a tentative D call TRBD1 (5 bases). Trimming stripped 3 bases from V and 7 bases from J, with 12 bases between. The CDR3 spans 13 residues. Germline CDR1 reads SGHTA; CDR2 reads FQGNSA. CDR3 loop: CASSLGLEGEAFF. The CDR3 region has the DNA TGTGCCAGCAGCTTGGGACTTGAAGGTGAAGCTTTCTTT. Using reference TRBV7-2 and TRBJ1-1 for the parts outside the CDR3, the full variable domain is GAGVSQSPSNKVTEKGKDVELRCDPISGHTALYWYRQSLGQGLEFLIYFQGNSAPDKSGLPSDRFSAERTGGSVSTLTIQRTQQEDSAVYLCASSLGLEGEAFFGQGTRLTVV.

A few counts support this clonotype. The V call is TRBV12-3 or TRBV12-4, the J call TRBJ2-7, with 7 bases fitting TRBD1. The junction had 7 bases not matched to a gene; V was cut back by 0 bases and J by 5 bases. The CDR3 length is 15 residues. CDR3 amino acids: CASSLAPFDRDEQYF. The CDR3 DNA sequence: TGTGCCAGCAGTTTAGCCCCTTTCGACAGGGACGAGCAGTACTTC.

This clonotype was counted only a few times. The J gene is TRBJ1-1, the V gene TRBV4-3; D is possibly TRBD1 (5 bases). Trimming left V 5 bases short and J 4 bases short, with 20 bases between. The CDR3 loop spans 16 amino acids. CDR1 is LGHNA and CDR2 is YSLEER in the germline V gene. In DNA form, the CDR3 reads TGCGCCAGCAGCTACCTCCCCAGGGTGGTGGGCACTGAAGCTTTCTTT. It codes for CASSYLPRVVGTEAFF.

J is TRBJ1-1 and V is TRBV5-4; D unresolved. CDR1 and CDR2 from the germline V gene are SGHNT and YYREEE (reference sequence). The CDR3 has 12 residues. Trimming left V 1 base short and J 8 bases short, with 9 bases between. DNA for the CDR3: TGTGCCAGCAGCTTGCGGGGAGGGGAAGCTTTCTTT. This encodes CASSLRGGEAFF.

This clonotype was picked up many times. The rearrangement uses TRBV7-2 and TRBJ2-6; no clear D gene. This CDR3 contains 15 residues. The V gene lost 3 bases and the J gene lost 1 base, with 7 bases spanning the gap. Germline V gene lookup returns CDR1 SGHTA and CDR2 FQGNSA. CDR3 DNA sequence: TGTGCCAGCAGCTTTTGGGCGTCTGGGGCCAACGTCCTGACTTTC. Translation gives CASSFWASGANVLTF.

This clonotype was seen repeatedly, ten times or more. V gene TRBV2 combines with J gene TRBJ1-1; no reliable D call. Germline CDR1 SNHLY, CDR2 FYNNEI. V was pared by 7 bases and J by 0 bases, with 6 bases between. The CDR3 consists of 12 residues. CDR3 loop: CASIEVNTEAFF. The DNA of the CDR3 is TGTGCCAGCATCGAGGTGAACACTGAAGCTTTCTTT. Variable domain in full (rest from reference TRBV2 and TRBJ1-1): EPEVTQTPSHQVTQMGQEVILRCVPISNHLYFYWYRQILGQKVEFLVSFYNNEISEKSEIFDDQFSVERPDGSNFTLKIRSTKLEDSAMYFCASIEVNTEAFFGQGTRLTVV.

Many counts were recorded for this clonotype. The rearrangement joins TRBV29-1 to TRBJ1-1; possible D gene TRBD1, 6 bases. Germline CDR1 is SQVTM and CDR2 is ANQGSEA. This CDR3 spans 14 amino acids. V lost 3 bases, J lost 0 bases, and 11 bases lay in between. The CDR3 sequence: CSVEFGDMNTEAFF. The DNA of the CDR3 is TGCAGCGTTGAGTTTGGGGACATGAACACTGAAGCTTTCTTT.

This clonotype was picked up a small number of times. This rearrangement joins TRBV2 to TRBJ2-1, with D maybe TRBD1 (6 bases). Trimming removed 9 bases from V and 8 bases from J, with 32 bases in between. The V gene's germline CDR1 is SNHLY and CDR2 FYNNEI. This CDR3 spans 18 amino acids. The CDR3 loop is CARSFRAESAGASDEQFF. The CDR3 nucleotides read TGTGCCAGGAGTTTTCGGGCAGAGAGCGCAGGGGCGAGTGATGAGCAGTTCTTC. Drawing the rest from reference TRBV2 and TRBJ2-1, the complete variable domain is EPEVTQTPSHQVTQMGQEVILRCVPISNHLYFYWYRQILGQKVEFLVSFYNNEISEKSEIFDDQFSVERPDGSNFTLKIRSTKLEDSAMYFCARSFRAESAGASDEQFFGPGTRLTVL.

CDR3 DNA: TGTGCCAGCAGCGCGGGACAGGGCGCCGGGGAGCTGTTTTTT. It specifies CASSAGQGAGELFF. The genes are TRBV9 and TRBJ2-2; 9 bases are shared with TRBD1. Germline CDR1 and CDR2: SGDLS and YYNGEE. This CDR3 contains 14 residues. With V trimmed by 3 bases and J by 6 bases, 3 bases remained unmatched.

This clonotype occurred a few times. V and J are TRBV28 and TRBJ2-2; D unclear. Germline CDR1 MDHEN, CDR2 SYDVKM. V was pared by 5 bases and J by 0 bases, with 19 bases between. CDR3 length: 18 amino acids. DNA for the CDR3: TGTGCCAGCAGTCCCCGACTGGAACTAAACGCGAACACCGGGGAGCTGTTTTTT. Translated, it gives CASSPRLELNANTGELFF.

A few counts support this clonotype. CDR3 loop: CARGGNTGELFF. The DNA for the CDR3 is TGTGCCAGAGGGGGCAACACCGGGGAGCTGTTTTTT. The chain combines TRBV2 with TRBJ2-2; 7 positions match TRBD1. The CDR3 runs to 12 residues. The germline CDR1 and CDR2 sequences are SNHLY and FYNNEI. V lost 9 bases, J lost 2 bases, and 0 bases stayed unmatched.

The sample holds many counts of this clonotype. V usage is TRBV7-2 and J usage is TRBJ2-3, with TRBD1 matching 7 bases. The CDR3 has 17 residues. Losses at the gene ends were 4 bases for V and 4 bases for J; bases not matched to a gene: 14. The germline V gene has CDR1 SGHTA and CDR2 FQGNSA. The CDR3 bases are TGTGCCAGCAGCTCGCCAACCGGGACAGCATCAGCAGATACGCAGTATTTT. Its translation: CASSSPTGTASADTQYF.

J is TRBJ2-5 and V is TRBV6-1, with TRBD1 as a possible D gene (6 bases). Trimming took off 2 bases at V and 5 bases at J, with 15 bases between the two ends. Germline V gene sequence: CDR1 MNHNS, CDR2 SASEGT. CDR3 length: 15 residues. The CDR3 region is CASSEYRALWETQYF. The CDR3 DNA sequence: TGTGCCAGCAGTGAATACAGGGCGTTGTGGGAGACCCAGTACTTC.